One sample yielded the 22 T cell receptor beta chains listed below, sequenced in a study of CD8 T cells in ankylosing spondylitis. Each CDR3 protein is one row after TCRdb ran MiXCR on the 5' RACE reads. The table lists about 360,000 distinct CDR3 sequences, roughly 20% of them singletons. Sequenced: blood, either unsorted or a sorted T cell fraction (not recorded which). These receptors all come from a male donor with ankylosing spondylitis or in good health (not recorded which).

The chain recombines TRBV10-3 with TRBJ2-3, with 8 bases fitting TRBD1. V lost 3 bases, J lost 6 bases, and 14 bases stayed unmatched. This CDR3 spans 17 amino acids. Germline loops: CDR1 ENHRY, CDR2 SYGVKD. The CDR3 DNA is TGTGCCATCAGTGACCCCGAGGGGACAGGTCTCTTGGATACGCAGTATTTT. Protein product: CAISDPEGTGLLDTQYF.

The chain joins TRBV24-1 to TRBJ2-1, with D perhaps matching TRBD2 (6 bases). The CDR3 consists of 15 residues. Germline lookup yields CDR1 KGHDR and CDR2 SFDVKD. V dropped 0 bases and J dropped 7 bases, with 12 bases sitting between them. CDR3 coding DNA: TGTGCCACCAGTGATTTGTCGTGGGGGGTGAATGAGCAGTTCTTC. It yields the protein CATSDLSWGVNEQFF.

The rearrangement uses TRBV10-3 and TRBJ2-7; 8 bases agree with TRBD1. Germline CDR1 is ENHRY and CDR2 is SYGVKD. After removal of 0 bases from V and 5 bases from J, the junction contained 0 bases not matched to a gene. CDR3 length: 13 residues. CDR3 in DNA: TGTGCCATCAGTGAGTCGACAGGGGACGAGCAGTACTTC. This sequence encodes CAISESTGDEQYF.

This clonotype was detected a few times. The chain is built from TRBV12-3 or TRBV12-4 and TRBJ2-7; D unresolved. The CDR3 length is 12 residues. V dropped 5 bases and J dropped 5 bases, with 10 bases sitting between them. In DNA form, the CDR3 reads TGTGCCAGCAGTCCCCAAGGACACGAGCAGTACTTC. Translating it yields CASSPQGHEQYF.

This clonotype was seen a handful of times. V is TRBV5-6 and J is TRBJ2-5, with D possibly matching TRBD2 (5 bases). V was trimmed by 0 bases and J by 1 base, leaving 13 bases between them. From germline, CDR1 is SGHDT and CDR2 YYEEEE. The CDR3 totals 16 residues. CDR3 sequence reads: CASSLGGAVLQETQYF. In nucleotides, the CDR3 is TGTGCCAGCAGCTTGGGGGGAGCGGTGCTCCAAGAGACCCAGTACTTC.

This clonotype showed up many times. V and J are TRBV7-6 and TRBJ2-1; D might be TRBD1 (6 bases). Deletions cut 3 bases from V and 6 bases from J, with 18 bases between. This CDR3 contains 16 residues. Germline V gives CDR1 SGHVS, CDR2 FNYEAQ. CDR3 DNA: TGTGCCAGCAGCTTTACGATGGGCCTAGGGGGCAATGAGCAGTTCTTC. Protein: CASSFTMGLGGNEQFF.

This clonotype was picked up a small number of times. The genes are TRBV4-1 and TRBJ2-2; TRBD2 agrees at 8 bases. The CDR3 contains 15 residues. Germline V gene data show CDR1 as MGHRA and CDR2 as YSYEKL. V was clipped by 1 base and J by 6 bases; unmatched bases: 4. This chain's CDR3 is CASSQAGGMAGELFF. The DNA for the CDR3 is TGCGCCAGCAGCCAAGCGGGGGGGATGGCCGGGGAGCTGTTTTTT.

This clonotype appeared a few times. This chain joins TRBV15 and TRBJ2-6, with unresolved D. The germline CDR1 and CDR2 sequences are LNHNV and YYDKDF (reference sequence). Trimming cost V 0 bases and J 1 base, with 7 bases left between them. CDR3 length: 16 amino acids. In DNA form, the CDR3 reads TGTGCCACCAGCAGAGAGGCAGTGTCTGGGGCCAACGTCCTGACTTTC. This encodes CATSREAVSGANVLTF.

J is TRBJ2-7 and V is TRBV7-6; no firm D call. Germline V gene data show CDR1 as SGHVS and CDR2 as FNYEAQ. The CDR3 is made up of 14 amino acids. V lost 0 bases to trimming and J lost 6 bases, with 12 bases between them. CDR3 amino acids: CASSLALGFPEQYF. CDR3 nucleotides: TGTGCCAGCAGCTTAGCGCTGGGTTTTCCCGAGCAGTACTTC.

This clonotype was picked up many times. This sequence joins TRBV7-9 and TRBJ2-7, with 7 bases matching TRBD1. With V trimmed by 6 bases and J by 7 bases, 9 bases remained unmatched. This CDR3 is 13 amino acids long. Germline V gene lookup returns CDR1 SEHNR and CDR2 FQNEAQ (reference sequence). The CDR3 is CASSPTGSGEQYF. CDR3 coding DNA: TGTGCCAGCAGTCCGACAGGGTCGGGAGAGCAGTACTTC.

This rearrangement joins TRBV12-3 or TRBV12-4 to TRBJ2-5, with TRBD1 identical over 9 bases. The CDR3 covers 18 residues. CDR3 loop: CTISSLTGGQAMQETQYF. The CDR3 region has the DNA TGTACCATCAGCTCCCTGACAGGGGGACAAGCGATGCAAGAGACCCAGTACTTC.

The chain uses TRBV7-9 and TRBJ2-6, with D perhaps matching TRBD1 or TRBD2 (5 bases each). The CDR3 sequence is 15 residues long. The germline CDR1 and CDR2 sequences are SEHNR and FQNEAQ (reference sequence). Trimming left V 4 bases short and J 2 bases short, with 9 bases between. The CDR3 bases are TGTGCCAGCAGCTCATGGGGGACTGGGGCCAACGTCCTGACTTTC. This encodes CASSSWGTGANVLTF. The full variable domain, its missing parts supplied by reference TRBV7-9 and TRBJ2-6, is DTGVSQNPRHKITKRGQNVTFRCDPISEHNRLYWYRQTLGQGPEFLTYFQNEAQLEKSRLLSDRFSAERPKGSFSTLEIQRTEQGDSAMYLCASSSWGTGANVLTFGAGSRLTVL.

This sequence joins TRBV7-9 and TRBJ1-6; tentative D call: TRBD1 (5 bases). The CDR3 length is 14 residues. Germline-derived CDR1 and CDR2 are SEHNR and FQNEAQ (reference sequence). Trimming took off 1 base at V and 10 bases at J, with 11 bases between the two ends. CDR3 loop: CASSLVGPGSPLHF. As DNA, the CDR3 is TGTGCCAGCAGCTTAGTGGGGCCTGGGTCACCCCTCCACTTT.

This clonotype was counted ten times or more. At one of its ends the junction is not consistent with the germline gene, which may arise from a read error. The chain is built from TRBV28 and TRBJ2-7; 10 nucleotides line up with TRBD1. Germline loops: CDR1 MDHEN, CDR2 SYDVKM. The CDR3 is 13 amino acids. This chain's CDR3 is CAVQGTGDLPGRF. Here the CDR3 DNA reads TGTGCCGTTCAGGGGACAGGGGACCTCCCGGGACGCTTC. The full variable domain, rest sourced from reference TRBV28 and TRBJ2-7, is DVKVTQSSRYLVKRTGEKVFLECVQDMDHENMFWYRQDPGLGLRLIYFSYDVKMKEKGDIPEGYSVSREKKERFSLILESASTNQTSMYLCAVQGTGDLPGRFGPGTRLTVT.

The J gene is TRBJ1-6, the V gene TRBV19; TRBD1 might be the D (5 bases). This CDR3 comprises 14 residues. Trimming removed 7 bases at V and 2 bases at J, with 9 bases between. CDR1 is LNHDA and CDR2 is SQIVND in the germline V gene (reference sequence). CDR3 sequence reads: CASKETAYNSPLHF. CDR3 DNA: TGTGCCAGTAAGGAGACAGCCTATAATTCACCCCTCCACTTT. The whole variable domain, filled in from reference TRBV19 and TRBJ1-6, reads DGGITQSPKYLFRKEGQNVTLSCEQNLNHDAMYWYRQDPGQGLRLIYYSQIVNDFQKGDIAEGYSVSREKKESFPLTVTSAQKNPTAFYLCASKETAYNSPLHFGNGTRLTVT.

Here the CDR3 DNA reads TGCAGCGTTGAAGGTAGCGGGGTAGCCCAGTACTTC. Its protein product is CSVEGSGVAQYF. The V and J genes are TRBV29-1 and TRBJ2-5, with 8 positions matching TRBD2. V lost 1 base to trimming and J lost 9 bases; unmatched junction nucleotides: 4. The CDR3 spans 12 residues. In germline, CDR1 is SQVTM, CDR2 ANQGSEA.

The rearrangement uses TRBV9 and TRBJ2-7; 7 positions agree with TRBD1. Trimming cost V 3 bases and J 3 bases; bases outside gene matches: 3. The CDR3 has 13 residues. The germline CDR1 and CDR2 sequences are SGDLS and YYNGEE. CDR3 amino acids: CASSAAGGYEQYF. CDR3 bases: TGTGCCAGCAGCGCAGCAGGGGGCTACGAGCAGTACTTC.

This rearrangement joins TRBV11-2 to TRBJ2-1, with unresolved D. The V gene lost 4 bases and the J gene lost 7 bases, with 8 bases spanning the gap. Germline V gene lookup returns CDR1 SGHAT and CDR2 FQNNGV. The CDR3 is 12 residues long. Here the CDR3 reads CASSWTENEQFF. CDR3 DNA sequence: TGTGCCAGCAGCTGGACCGAGAATGAGCAGTTCTTC.

V gene TRBV29-1 combines with J gene TRBJ1-1; D possibly corresponds to TRBD1 (5 bases). Looked up from germline, CDR1 is SQVTM and CDR2 is ANQGSEA. Trimming removed 6 bases from V and 4 bases from J, with 15 bases in between. The CDR3 is 13 amino acids. CDR3 nucleotides: TGCAGCGTCGACGGGGGTTGGACCACTGAAGCTTTCTTT. It translates to CSVDGGWTTEAFF.

This chain's CDR3 is CASSSQGRGRNNEQFF. CDR3 bases: TGTGCCAGCAGTTCCCAAGGGCGGGGGAGGAACAATGAGCAGTTCTTC. This chain connects TRBV28 to TRBJ2-1; 7 positions match TRBD2. After removal of 4 bases from V and 5 bases from J, the junction contained 11 bases not matched to a gene. Germline V gene lookup returns CDR1 MDHEN and CDR2 SYDVKM. The CDR3 sequence is 16 residues long. Together with reference TRBV28 and TRBJ2-1, the CDR3 gives the full variable domain: DVKVTQSSRYLVKRTGEKVFLECVQDMDHENMFWYRQDPGLGLRLIYFSYDVKMKEKGDIPEGYSVSREKKERFSLILESASTNQTSMYLCASSSQGRGRNNEQFFGPGTRLTVL.

V is TRBV28 and J is TRBJ2-5; D gene ambiguous. Trimming shortened V by 6 bases and J by 6 bases, and 20 bases separated the two germline ends. Germline loops: CDR1 MDHEN, CDR2 SYDVKM. CDR3 length: 15 amino acids. CDR3 sequence (DNA): TGTGCCAGCAGAGCCATGGGTGGAGCCGGCCAGACCCAGTACTTC. This translates into CASRAMGGAGQTQYF.

V is TRBV27 and J is TRBJ1-2; D is ambiguous. CDR1 and CDR2 from the germline V gene are MNHEY and SMNVEV (reference sequence). This CDR3 has 14 residues. V was shortened by 0 bases and J by 5 bases, with 10 bases between the two germline ends. Written as DNA, the CDR3 is TGTGCCAGCAGTTTATCAGGAGGCTGGTATGGCTACACCTTC. The encoded protein is CASSLSGGWYGYTF.